The T cell receptor (beta chain) described here comes from a study of cytomegalovirus exposure and HLA in healthy donors. Findings and caveats of the study: Productive rates of about 90% or about 30% were seen for most TCR beta V segments in an earlier analysis. Some segments of the V type, notably TRBV6-2 and TRBV6-3, were excluded as indistinguishable.

The PCR employed 60 Vbeta primers together with 13 Jbeta primers. Profiled with immunoSEQ multiplex PCR; TCRdb holds only in-frame clones, not every one. The sample includes 95,000 to 100,000 clones, around 75% of them seen just once. The ends were cut back, 2 bases at V and 3 bases at J, with 7 bases in the middle. The V gene's germline CDR1 is SGHDT and CDR2 YYEEEE. The CDR3 is made up of 13 amino acids. Of note for this clone: What it binds is unknown. Other nucleotide sequences in the sample specify the same CDR3.

The sequence was obtained from a man in his fifties in good health and CMV-seronegative. The sample consisted of PBMCs. The V and J genes are TRBV5-6 and TRBJ2-3, with D possibly being TRBD2 (6 bases). This CDR3 is CASSLLATDTQYF. The CDR3 DNA is TGTGCCAGCAGCTTACTAGCTACAGATACGCAGTATTTT.